This section outlines one T cell receptor beta chain sequence together with its context. This CDR3 contains 13 residues. V was cut by 2 bases and J by 4 bases, with 4 bases left in between. CDR1 SGHDT and CDR2 YYEEEE come from the germline V gene. The source of the sample is a study of cytomegalovirus exposure and HLA in healthy donors. In the study overall: From roughly 180 million T cells, an earlier analysis saw around 120 million unique TCR beta sequences.

PCR was performed using 60 Vbeta and 13 Jbeta primers. This table comes from immunoSEQ multiplex PCR, and its TCRdb copy is limited to in-frame clones, with some not included. The table shows approximately 190,000 clones, with over 70% occurring only once. Sample: PBMCs. This clonotype was sampled from a woman younger than 30 in good health and CMV-seropositive. V is TRBV5-6 and J is TRBJ2-6; D uncertain. The CDR3 nucleotides read TGTGCCAGCAGCTTTTCGGGGGCCAACGTCCTGACTTTC. Protein sequence: CASSFSGANVLTF.